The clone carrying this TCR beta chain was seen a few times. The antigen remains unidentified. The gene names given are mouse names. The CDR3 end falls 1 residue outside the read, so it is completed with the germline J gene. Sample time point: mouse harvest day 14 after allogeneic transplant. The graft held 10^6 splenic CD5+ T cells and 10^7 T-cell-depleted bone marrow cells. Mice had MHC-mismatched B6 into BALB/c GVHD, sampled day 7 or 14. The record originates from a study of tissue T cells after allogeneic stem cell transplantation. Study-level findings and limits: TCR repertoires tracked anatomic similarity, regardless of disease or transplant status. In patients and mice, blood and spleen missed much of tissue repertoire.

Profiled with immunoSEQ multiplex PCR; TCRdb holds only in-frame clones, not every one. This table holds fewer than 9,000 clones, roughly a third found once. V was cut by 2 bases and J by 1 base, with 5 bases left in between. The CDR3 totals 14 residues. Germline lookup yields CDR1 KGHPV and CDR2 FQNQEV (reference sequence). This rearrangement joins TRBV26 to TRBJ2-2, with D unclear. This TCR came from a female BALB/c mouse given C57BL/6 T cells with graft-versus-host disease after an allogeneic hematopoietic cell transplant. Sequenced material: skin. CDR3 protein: CASSLNQNTGQLYF. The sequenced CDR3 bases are TGTGCCAGCAGTCTGAACCAAAACACCGGGCAGCTCTAC.